This T cell receptor beta chain was sequenced during a study of vaccination and CD4 T cells after COVID-19. Stated time point: late sampling 161 to 241 days after vaccination in three convalescent patients. Via MiXCR, TCRdb re-called the PCR reads, giving one row per CDR3 protein. The data hold 25,000 to 30,000 distinct CDR3 sequences, with 45% to 65% observed a single time. V was clipped by 0 bases and J by 6 bases, with 6 bases between them. The germline gives CDR1 MNHEY, CDR2 SMNVEV (reference sequence). CDR3 length: 13 residues. This receptor was taken from a human donor who had recovered from COVID-19. The V call is TRBV27, the J call TRBJ2-1; the D call may be TRBD1 or TRBD2 (5 bases each). The sequencing used CD4+ T cells from blood, collected about 7 months after SARS-CoV-2 vaccination. CDR3 residues: CASSLSGVNEQFF. CDR3 bases: TGTGCCAGCAGTTTATCGGGGGTCAATGAGCAGTTCTTC.